These 27 T cell receptor beta chains were all obtained from the same sample, sequenced in a study of T-cell reconstitution after alpha-beta-depleted transplantation in children. Library preparation (for TCRbeta) was performed with unique molecular identifiers. TCRdb re-derived calls from the PCR reads in MiXCR, one entry per CDR3 protein. This table has around 490,000 distinct CDR3 sequences, about an eighth appearing once. The sequencing here drew on PBMCs, mostly from graft donor cells, taken 180 days after TCRalphabeta/CD19-depleted stem cell transplant. Receptors originate from a female patient aged 2-15 years who had a stem cell transplant for aplastic anemia, so the T cells may come from the graft donor.

The chain combines TRBV28 with TRBJ2-7; TRBD2 agrees at 9 bases. The CDR3 sequence is 14 residues long. J lost 7 bases, V lost 5 bases, and 9 bases had no gene match. Germline V gene data show CDR1 as MDHEN and CDR2 as SYDVKM. CDR3 DNA sequence: TGTGCCAGCAGTCCTTTTAGCGGGAGCCCGGAGCAGTACTTC. It codes for CASSPFSGSPEQYF. Full variable domain (rest looked up from reference TRBV28 and TRBJ2-7): DVKVTQSSRYLVKRTGEKVFLECVQDMDHENMFWYRQDPGLGLRLIYFSYDVKMKEKGDIPEGYSVSREKKERFSLILESASTNQTSMYLCASSPFSGSPEQYFGPGTRLTVT.

This clonotype has just a few counts. The chain links TRBV7-9 to TRBJ2-1; TRBD2 matches at 16 bases. Germline CDR1 and CDR2: SEHNR and FQNEAQ (reference sequence). This CDR3 is built from 17 residues. V shed 5 bases and J 4 bases; nucleotides not matched to a gene: 5. CDR3 nucleotide sequence: TGTGCCAGCAGCCCTGGGACTAGCGGGAGGGATTACAATGAGCAGTTCTTC. Its translation is CASSPGTSGRDYNEQFF.

This clonotype was counted between two and nine times. This chain joins TRBV5-6 and TRBJ2-3, with D tentatively TRBD1 or TRBD2 (5 bases each). With 4 bases removed from V and 0 bases from J, the gap between germline ends came to 12 bases. The CDR3 covers 15 residues. Germline CDR1 SGHDT, CDR2 YYEEEE. The CDR3: CASSNGAPSTDTQYF. The DNA of the CDR3 is TGTGCCAGCAGCAACGGGGCCCCTAGCACAGATACGCAGTATTTT. Full variable domain (missing parts from reference TRBV5-6 and TRBJ2-3): DAGVTQSPTHLIKTRGQQVTLRCSPKSGHDTVSWYQQALGQGPQFIFQYYEEEERQRGNFPDRFSGHQFPNYSSELNVNALLLGDSALYLCASSNGAPSTDTQYFGPGTRLTVL.

The chain carries TRBV29-1 and TRBJ2-6; 9 positions match TRBD1. The germline V gene has CDR1 SQVTM and CDR2 ANQGSEA. Trimming took 5 bases from V and 3 from J; bases not matched to a gene: 8. The CDR3 has 16 amino acids. The CDR3 protein is CSVTGTGPHGANVLTF. CDR3 bases: TGCAGCGTTACCGGGACAGGGCCGCATGGGGCCAACGTCCTGACTTTC.

This clonotype was seen ten or more times. The CDR3 protein is CAISGILGNEQYF. For the CDR3, the DNA is TGTGCCATCAGTGGAATCCTGGGGAACGAGCAGTACTTC. The chain couples TRBV10-3 to TRBJ2-7; no definite D call. Germline values: CDR1 ENHRY, CDR2 SYGVKD. Trimming took off 4 bases at V and 5 bases at J, with 12 bases between the two ends. The CDR3 contains 13 residues.

This clonotype was seen at least ten times. This chain uses TRBV18 with TRBJ2-6; D not resolved. The CDR3 is made up of 15 amino acids. Germline V gene sequence: CDR1 KGHSH, CDR2 LQKENI. V was cut by 3 bases and J by 0 bases, with 6 bases left in between. For the CDR3, the DNA is TGTGCCAGCTCACCCCTCAGCTCTGGGGCCAACGTCCTGACTTTC. Its translation is CASSPLSSGANVLTF.

There are a few counts of this clonotype. V usage is TRBV5-5 and J usage is TRBJ2-7; 13 bases agree with TRBD2. There are 16 residues in the CDR3. Germline CDR1 and CDR2: SGHKS and YYEKEE (reference sequence). With V trimmed by 0 bases and J by 2 bases, 2 bases remained unmatched. CDR3 amino acids: CASSLAGTSGTYEQYF. The CDR3, as DNA: TGTGCCAGCAGCTTGGCGGGGACTAGCGGGACCTACGAGCAGTACTTC. The full variable domain, with the rest looked up from reference TRBV5-5 and TRBJ2-7, is DAGVTQSPTHLIKTRGQQVTLRCSPISGHKSVSWYQQVLGQGPQFIFQYYEKEERGRGNFPDRFSARQFPNYSSELNVNALLLGDSALYLCASSLAGTSGTYEQYFGPGTRLTVT.

This clonotype showed up just a few times. The chain is built from TRBV11-2 and TRBJ2-2; 8 nucleotides agree with TRBD2. The germline gives CDR1 SGHAT, CDR2 FQNNGV. The CDR3 consists of 18 residues. V lost 6 bases, J lost 6 bases, and 18 bases stayed unmatched. The CDR3 protein is CASRTRLGAGGYAGELFF. The CDR3 DNA is TGTGCCAGCAGAACCCGGCTAGGGGCGGGAGGTTACGCCGGGGAGCTGTTTTTT.

This clonotype was picked up many times. This chain connects TRBV12-3 or TRBV12-4 to TRBJ2-2, with D tentatively TRBD1 or TRBD2 (5 bases each). V dropped 1 base and J dropped 3 bases, with 9 bases sitting between them. The CDR3 covers 15 residues. The CDR3 sequence: CASSLGGTDTGELFF. Here the CDR3 DNA reads TGTGCCAGCAGTTTAGGTGGGACCGACACCGGGGAGCTGTTTTTT.

The chain couples TRBV5-1 to TRBJ2-3, with 10 bases identical to TRBD2. CDR1 SGHRS and CDR2 YFSETQ come from the germline V gene. Trimming removed 2 bases from V and 1 base from J; junction bases left unmatched: 7. CDR3 length equals 17 residues. CDR3 bases: TGCGCCAGCAGCTTTAAAGCGGGAGGGACCGGCACAGATACGCAGTATTTT. This encodes CASSFKAGGTGTDTQYF.

CDR3 DNA sequence: TGCGCCAGCAGTAGGGACAGGGAGGGTGAGCAGTTCTTC. Encoded protein: CASSRDREGEQFF. The V call is TRBV10-1, the J call TRBJ2-1; 9 positions agree with TRBD1. CDR1 WNHNN and CDR2 SYGVQD come from the germline V gene (reference sequence). V lost 5 bases to trimming and J lost 9 bases; unmatched junction nucleotides: 5. The CDR3 has 13 amino acids.

The chain recombines TRBV9 with TRBJ2-2; 12 nucleotides agree with TRBD2. CDR3 length: 16 amino acids. V was pared by 5 bases and J by 0 bases, with 2 bases of the junction left unmatched. CDR1 is SGDLS, CDR2 YYNGEE, per germline. The CDR3 here is CASRGLAGPNTGELFF. CDR3 bases: TGTGCCAGCAGAGGACTAGCGGGACCGAACACCGGGGAGCTGTTTTTT. Using reference TRBV9 and TRBJ2-2 for the parts outside the CDR3, the full variable domain is DSGVTQTPKHLITATGQRVTLRCSPRSGDLSVYWYQQSLDQGLQFLIQYYNGEERAKGNILERFSAQQFPDLHSELNLSSLELGDSALYFCASRGLAGPNTGELFFGEGSRLTVL.

This clonotype was observed a few times. The gene calls are TRBV29-1 and TRBJ2-3, with a possible D match to TRBD2 (5 bases). Germline-derived CDR1 and CDR2 are SQVTM and ANQGSEA. There are 12 residues in the CDR3. V was shortened by 5 bases and J by 8 bases, with 14 bases between the two germline ends. DNA for the CDR3: TGCAGCGTTCTACTAGAGACTACTACGCAGTATTTT. Amino acids: CSVLLETTTQYF.

The chain has TRBV9 and TRBJ2-1, with D perhaps matching TRBD1 or TRBD2 (6 bases each). The CDR3 runs to 14 residues. CDR1 and CDR2 from the germline V gene are SGDLS and YYNGEE. V was clipped by 7 bases and J by 0 bases, with 11 bases between them. The CDR3 is CASARGDSYNEQFF. CDR3 DNA sequence: TGTGCCAGCGCAAGGGGGGACTCCTACAATGAGCAGTTCTTC.

The chain links TRBV7-9 to TRBJ1-3, with TRBD1 matching 8 bases. The CDR3 consists of 15 residues. Germline-derived CDR1 and CDR2 are SEHNR and FQNEAQ (reference sequence). With 5 bases clipped from V and 4 bases from J, the junction kept 7 bases outside the gene matches. CDR3 DNA sequence: TGTGCCAGCAGCGCTCGGTGGGACAGGGGAAACACCATATATTTT. This sequence encodes CASSARWDRGNTIYF.

The chain couples TRBV18 to TRBJ2-1; possible D gene TRBD1, 7 bases. The CDR3 consists of 16 residues. Deletions cut 3 bases from V and 4 bases from J, with 16 bases between. Germline loops: CDR1 KGHSH, CDR2 LQKENI. The CDR3 nucleotides are TGTGCCAGCTCACCTTCCCGACAGGGAGGATACAATGAGCAGTTCTTC. This sequence encodes CASSPSRQGGYNEQFF. The full variable domain, in which reference TRBV18 and TRBJ2-1 provide the parts outside the CDR3, is NAGVMQNPRHLVRRRGQEARLRCSPMKGHSHVYWYRQLPEEGLKFMVYLQKENIIDESGMPKERFSAEFPKEGPSILRIQQVVRGDSAAYFCASSPSRQGGYNEQFFGPGTRLTVL.

This clonotype was seen a few times. The CDR3 sequence is CASSVEASGSSYEQYF. The CDR3 nucleotides read TGTGCCAGCAGCGTAGAGGCCAGCGGGAGCTCCTACGAGCAGTACTTC. The chain joins TRBV9 to TRBJ2-7, with TRBD2 identical over 8 bases. Germline V CDR1 and CDR2: SGDLS, YYNGEE. V was clipped by 0 bases and J by 0 bases; unmatched bases: 5. This CDR3 has 16 residues.

V gene TRBV15 combines with J gene TRBJ2-4; TRBD1 might be the D (5 bases). Trimming removed 0 bases from V and 0 bases from J, with 12 bases in between. Germline loops: CDR1 LNHNV, CDR2 YYDKDF (reference sequence). This CDR3 contains 17 residues. CDR3 residues: CATSRDLQVLAKNIQYF. DNA for the CDR3: TGTGCCACCAGCAGAGATCTACAGGTCCTAGCCAAAAACATTCAGTACTTC.

This clonotype appeared a few times. The chain recombines TRBV24-1 with TRBJ2-5, with D possibly TRBD2 on 5 matching bases. The V gene's germline CDR1 is KGHDR and CDR2 SFDVKD. The germline V and J ends were trimmed by 1 base and 7 bases, with 9 bases remaining between them. The CDR3 has 13 amino acids. The CDR3 DNA sequence: TGTGCCACCAGTGATTTCGGGATGGGGACCCAGTACTTC. Translating gives CATSDFGMGTQYF.

The V gene is TRBV7-2, the J gene TRBJ2-2; a weak D match, TRBD1 (5 bases). Trimming removed 1 base from V and 4 bases from J, with 10 bases in between. CDR3 length equals 15 residues. From germline, CDR1 is SGHTA and CDR2 FQGNSA. DNA of the CDR3: TGTGCCAGCAGCTTAGGCCAGGGATTCACCGGGGAGCTGTTTTTT. Its protein is CASSLGQGFTGELFF. The full variable domain, rest sourced from reference TRBV7-2 and TRBJ2-2, is GAGVSQSPSNKVTEKGKDVELRCDPISGHTALYWYRQSLGQGLEFLIYFQGNSAPDKSGLPSDRFSAERTGGSVSTLTIQRTQQEDSAVYLCASSLGQGFTGELFFGEGSRLTVL.

There are a few counts of this clonotype. The V and J genes are TRBV27 and TRBJ1-2, with TRBD1 matching over 7 bases. Germline values: CDR1 MNHEY, CDR2 SMNVEV (reference sequence). This CDR3 contains 16 residues. The V segment lost 5 bases and the J segment 3 bases; nucleotides outside the gene matches: 12. CDR3 protein: CASSVTGVTQDYGYTF. Here the CDR3 DNA reads TGTGCCAGCAGTGTTACAGGGGTGACCCAGGACTATGGCTACACCTTC.

This clonotype has only a few counts. The gene calls are TRBV18 and TRBJ2-1, with a possible D match to TRBD1 (7 bases). V shed 0 bases and J shed 0 bases, with 9 bases lying between them. The CDR3 extends over 16 amino acids. CDR1 KGHSH and CDR2 LQKENI come from the germline V gene. The CDR3 here is CASSPPQGGSYNEQFF. CDR3 in DNA: TGTGCCAGCTCACCACCCCAGGGGGGCTCCTACAATGAGCAGTTCTTC.

The chain joins TRBV7-9 to TRBJ2-3, with D perhaps TRBD2 (5 bases). The CDR3 is 14 residues long. With 1 base removed from V and 4 bases from J, the gap between germline ends came to 9 bases. Germline V lookup: CDR1 SEHNR, CDR2 FQNEAQ (reference sequence). The CDR3 DNA is TGTGCCAGCAGCTTAGTGGGAGTAGCAGATACGCAGTATTTT. Its translation is CASSLVGVADTQYF.

This clonotype appeared a few times. The chain couples TRBV7-8 to TRBJ1-5; 10 bases agree with TRBD1. J gave up 2 bases and V 4 bases, and 5 bases lay outside the gene matches. The CDR3 is made up of 16 amino acids. Germline CDR1 SGHVS, CDR2 FQNEAQ. The CDR3 coding sequence is TGTGCCAGCAGCTCGACAGGGGGCATCGGCAATCAGCCCCAGCATTTT. Amino acid sequence: CASSSTGGIGNQPQHF.

A few counts support this clonotype. The chain joins TRBV11-2 to TRBJ2-1, with 10 bases lining up with TRBD1. Germline V CDR1 and CDR2: SGHAT, FQNNGV. This CDR3 has 13 residues. The junction had 5 bases not matched to a gene; V was cut back by 11 bases and J by 4 bases. The CDR3 here is CAVPGQGYNEQFF. CDR3 in DNA: TGTGCCGTCCCGGGACAGGGGTACAATGAGCAGTTCTTC.

This clonotype was counted only a few times. This chain links TRBV20-1 with TRBJ1-1, with 9 nucleotides matching TRBD1. Trimming cost V 5 bases and J 4 bases; bases outside gene matches: 11. Germline CDR1 DFQATT, CDR2 SNEGSKA (reference sequence). The CDR3 totals 15 residues. The CDR3: CSARIQQGASTEAFF. CDR3 nucleotide sequence: TGCAGTGCTCGCATACAACAGGGGGCGAGCACTGAAGCTTTCTTT.

The chain employs TRBV4-3 and TRBJ2-1, with 9 nucleotides matching TRBD2. V was clipped by 3 bases and J by 6 bases; unmatched bases: 12. The CDR3 extends over 17 amino acids. CDR1 and CDR2 from the germline V gene are LGHNA and YSLEER. CDR3 region: CASSHVRTGLAFNEQFF. CDR3 sequence (DNA): TGCGCCAGCAGCCACGTCCGGACGGGACTAGCTTTCAATGAGCAGTTCTTC.